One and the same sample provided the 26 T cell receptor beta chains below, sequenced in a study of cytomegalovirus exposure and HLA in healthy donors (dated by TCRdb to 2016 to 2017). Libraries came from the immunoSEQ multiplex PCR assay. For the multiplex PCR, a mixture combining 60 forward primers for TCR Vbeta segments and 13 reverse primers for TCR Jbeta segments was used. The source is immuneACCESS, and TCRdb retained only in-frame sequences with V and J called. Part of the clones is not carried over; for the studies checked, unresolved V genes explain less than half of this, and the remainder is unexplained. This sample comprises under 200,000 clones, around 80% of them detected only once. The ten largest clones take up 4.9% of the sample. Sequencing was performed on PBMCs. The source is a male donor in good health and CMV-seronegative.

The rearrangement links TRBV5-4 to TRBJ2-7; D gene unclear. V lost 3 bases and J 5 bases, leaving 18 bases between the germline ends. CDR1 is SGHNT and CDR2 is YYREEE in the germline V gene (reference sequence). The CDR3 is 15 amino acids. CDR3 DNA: TGTGCCAGCAGCTCCCTGGGCCTCGCTCTCCACGAGCAGTACTTC. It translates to CASSSLGLALHEQYF.

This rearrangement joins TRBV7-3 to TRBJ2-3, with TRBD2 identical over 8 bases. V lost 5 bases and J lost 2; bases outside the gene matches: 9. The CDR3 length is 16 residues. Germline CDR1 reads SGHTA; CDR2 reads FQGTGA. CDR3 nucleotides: TGTGCCAGCAGCCCCCAAGGCGGGGGGCTCACAGATACGCAGTATTTT. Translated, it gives CASSPQGGGLTDTQYF.

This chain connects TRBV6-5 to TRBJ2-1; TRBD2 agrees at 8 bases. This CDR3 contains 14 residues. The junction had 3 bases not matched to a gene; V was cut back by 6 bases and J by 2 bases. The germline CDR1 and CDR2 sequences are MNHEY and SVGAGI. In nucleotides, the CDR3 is TGTGCCAGCAGAAGCGGGGGCCCCTACAATGAGCAGTTCTTC. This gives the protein CASRSGGPYNEQFF.

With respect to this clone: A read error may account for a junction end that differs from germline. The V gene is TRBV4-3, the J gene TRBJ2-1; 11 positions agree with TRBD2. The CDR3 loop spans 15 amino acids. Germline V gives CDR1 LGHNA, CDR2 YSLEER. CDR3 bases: TGCGCCAGCAGTCAAGTAGCGGGAGGGCCTTATGAGCAGTTCTTC. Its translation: CASSQVAGGPYEQFF.

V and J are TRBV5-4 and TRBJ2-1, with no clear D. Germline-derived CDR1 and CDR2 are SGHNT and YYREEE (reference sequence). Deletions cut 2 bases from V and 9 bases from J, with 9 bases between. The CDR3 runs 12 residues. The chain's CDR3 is CASSFSESEQFF. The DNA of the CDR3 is TGTGCCAGCAGCTTCTCGGAGAGTGAGCAGTTCTTC. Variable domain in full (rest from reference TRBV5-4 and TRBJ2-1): ETGVTQSPTHLIKTRGQQVTLRCSSQSGHNTVSWYQQALGQGPQFIFQYYREEENGRGNFPPRFSGLQFPNYSSELNVNALELDDSALYLCASSFSESEQFFGPGTRLTVL.

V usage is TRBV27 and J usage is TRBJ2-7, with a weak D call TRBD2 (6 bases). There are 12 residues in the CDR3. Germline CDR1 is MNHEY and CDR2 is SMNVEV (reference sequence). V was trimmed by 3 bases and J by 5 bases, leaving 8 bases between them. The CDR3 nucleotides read TGTGCCAGCAGTTTCGGGGGAGACGAGCAGTACTTC. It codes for CASSFGGDEQYF.

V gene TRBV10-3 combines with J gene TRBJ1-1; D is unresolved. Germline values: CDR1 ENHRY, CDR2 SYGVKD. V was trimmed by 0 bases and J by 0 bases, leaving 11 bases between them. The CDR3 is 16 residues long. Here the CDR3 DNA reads TGTGCCATCAGTGAGTCGAGTACCCGGGTGAACACTGAAGCTTTCTTT. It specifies CAISESSTRVNTEAFF.

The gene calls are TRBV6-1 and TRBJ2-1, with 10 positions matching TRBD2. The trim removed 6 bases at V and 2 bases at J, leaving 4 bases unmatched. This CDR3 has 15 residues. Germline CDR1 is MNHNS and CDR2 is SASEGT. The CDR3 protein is CASRGAGGPYNEQFF. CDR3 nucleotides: TGTGCCAGCAGAGGAGCGGGAGGGCCCTACAATGAGCAGTTCTTC.

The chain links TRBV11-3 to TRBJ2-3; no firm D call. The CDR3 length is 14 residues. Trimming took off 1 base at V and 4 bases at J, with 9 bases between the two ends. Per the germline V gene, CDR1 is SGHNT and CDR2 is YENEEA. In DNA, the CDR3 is TGTGCCAGCAGCTTAGGTCTAGTTTCAGATACGCAGTATTTT. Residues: CASSLGLVSDTQYF.

CDR3 coding DNA: TGCGCCAGCAGTCAATCTCGAAATGGGGCCGGCTCCTACAATGAGCAGTTCTTC. Translation: CASSQSRNGAGSYNEQFF. The chain recombines TRBV23-1 with TRBJ2-1, with D possibly being TRBD1 (5 bases). TRBV23-1 is known as an ORF, though its function is uncertain. The CDR3 is 18 amino acids. The V end lost 0 bases, the J end lost 0 bases, and 15 bases lay between the germline ends.

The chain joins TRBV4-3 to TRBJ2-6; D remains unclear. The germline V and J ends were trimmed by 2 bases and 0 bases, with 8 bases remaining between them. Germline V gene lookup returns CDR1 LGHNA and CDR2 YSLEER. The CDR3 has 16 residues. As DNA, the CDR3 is TGCGCCAGCAGCCAACTTATTAGCTCTGGGGCCAACGTCCTGACTTTC. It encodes CASSQLISSGANVLTF.

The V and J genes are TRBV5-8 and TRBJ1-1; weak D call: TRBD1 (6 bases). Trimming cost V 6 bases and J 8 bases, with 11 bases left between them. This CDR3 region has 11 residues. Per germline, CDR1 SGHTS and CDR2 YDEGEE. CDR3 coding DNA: TGTGCCAGCAATTCCAGGGGAGAAGCTTTCTTT. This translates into CASNSRGEAFF.

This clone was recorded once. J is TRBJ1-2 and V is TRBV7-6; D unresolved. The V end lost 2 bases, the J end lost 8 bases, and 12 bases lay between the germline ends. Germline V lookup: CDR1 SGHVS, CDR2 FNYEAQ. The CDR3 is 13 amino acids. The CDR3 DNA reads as TGTGCCAGCAGCTTAATAGCCACTGGGGGCTACACCTTC. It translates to CASSLIATGGYTF.

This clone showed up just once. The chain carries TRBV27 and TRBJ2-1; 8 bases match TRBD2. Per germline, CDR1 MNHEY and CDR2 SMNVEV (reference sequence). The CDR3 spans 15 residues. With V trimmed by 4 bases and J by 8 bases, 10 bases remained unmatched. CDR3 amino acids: CASSSSGRAYDEQFF. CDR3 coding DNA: TGTGCCAGCAGTTCCTCCGGGAGGGCTTACGATGAGCAGTTCTTC.

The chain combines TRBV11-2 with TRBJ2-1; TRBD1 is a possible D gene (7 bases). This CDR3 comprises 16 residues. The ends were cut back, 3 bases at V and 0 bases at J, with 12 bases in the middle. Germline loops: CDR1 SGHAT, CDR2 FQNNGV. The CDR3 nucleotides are TGTGCCAGCAGCTTTGCAGGGGGGAGCTCCTACAATGAGCAGTTCTTC. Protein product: CASSFAGGSSYNEQFF.

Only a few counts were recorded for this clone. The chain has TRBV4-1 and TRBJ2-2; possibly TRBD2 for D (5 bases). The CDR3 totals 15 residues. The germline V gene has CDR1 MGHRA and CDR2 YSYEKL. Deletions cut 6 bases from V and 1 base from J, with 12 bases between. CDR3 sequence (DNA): TGCGCCAGCAGGGGCTCTAGCTTGAACACCGGGGAGCTGTTTTTT. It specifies CASRGSSLNTGELFF.

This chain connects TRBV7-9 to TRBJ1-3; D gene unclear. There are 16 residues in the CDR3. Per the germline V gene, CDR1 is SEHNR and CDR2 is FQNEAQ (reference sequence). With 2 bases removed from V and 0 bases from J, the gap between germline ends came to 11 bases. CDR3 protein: CASSLSEGNSGNTIYF. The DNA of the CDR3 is TGTGCCAGCAGCTTATCGGAGGGTAACTCTGGAAACACCATATATTTT.

The CDR3, as DNA: TGTGCCTGGAGTGATGCGGGAGGAGTGGAGGAGCAGTTCTTC. Translation gives CAWSDAGGVEEQFF. The genes are TRBV30 and TRBJ2-1, with 8 nucleotides matching TRBD2. The CDR3 consists of 14 residues. Germline CDR1 GTSNPN, CDR2 SVGIG (reference sequence). J was trimmed by 10 bases and V by 1 base; bases with no gene match: 9.

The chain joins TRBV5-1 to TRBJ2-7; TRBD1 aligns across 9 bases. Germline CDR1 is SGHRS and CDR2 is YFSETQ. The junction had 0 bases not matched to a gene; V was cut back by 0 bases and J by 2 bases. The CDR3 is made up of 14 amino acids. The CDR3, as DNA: TGCGCCAGCAGCTTGGGGGACAGGGCCTACGAGCAGTACTTC. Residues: CASSLGDRAYEQYF.

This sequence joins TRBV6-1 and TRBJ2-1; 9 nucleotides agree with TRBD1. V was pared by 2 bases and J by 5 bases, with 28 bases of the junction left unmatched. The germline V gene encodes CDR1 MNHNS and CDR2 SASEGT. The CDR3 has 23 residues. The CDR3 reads CASSEFSRYLGTGNGVPDNEQFF. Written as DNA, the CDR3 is TGTGCCAGCAGTGAATTTAGCCGGTATCTCGGGACAGGGAATGGGGTACCCGACAATGAGCAGTTCTTC.

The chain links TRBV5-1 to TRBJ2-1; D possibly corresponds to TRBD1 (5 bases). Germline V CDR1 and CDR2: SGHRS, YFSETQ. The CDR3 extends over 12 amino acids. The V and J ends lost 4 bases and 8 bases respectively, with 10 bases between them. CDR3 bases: TGCGCCAGCAGCCTGGAAGGGGATGAGCAGTTCTTC. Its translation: CASSLEGDEQFF.

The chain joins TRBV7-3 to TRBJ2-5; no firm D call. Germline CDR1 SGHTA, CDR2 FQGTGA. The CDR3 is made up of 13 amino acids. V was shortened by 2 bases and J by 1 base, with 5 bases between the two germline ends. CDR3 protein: CASSLLAQETQYF. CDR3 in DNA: TGTGCCAGCAGCTTATTGGCCCAAGAGACCCAGTACTTC.

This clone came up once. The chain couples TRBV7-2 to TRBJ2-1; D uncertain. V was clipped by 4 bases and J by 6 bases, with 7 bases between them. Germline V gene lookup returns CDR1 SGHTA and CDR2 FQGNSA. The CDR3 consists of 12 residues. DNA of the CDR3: TGTGCCAGCAGCTCAGGTCCCAATGAGCAGTTCTTC. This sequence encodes CASSSGPNEQFF.

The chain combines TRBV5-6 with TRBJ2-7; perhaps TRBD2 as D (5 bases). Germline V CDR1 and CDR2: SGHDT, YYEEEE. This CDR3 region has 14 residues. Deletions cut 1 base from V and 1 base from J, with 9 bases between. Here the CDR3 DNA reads TGTGCCAGCAGCTTGTCGGGAACGTCCTACGAGCAGTACTTC. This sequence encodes CASSLSGTSYEQYF.

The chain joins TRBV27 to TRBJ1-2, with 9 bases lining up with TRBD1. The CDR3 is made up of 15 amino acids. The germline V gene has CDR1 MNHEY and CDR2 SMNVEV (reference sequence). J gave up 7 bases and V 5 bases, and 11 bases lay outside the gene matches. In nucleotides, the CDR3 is TGTGCCAGCAGTACAACACAGGGGGCGCTTATTGGCTACACCTTC. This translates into CASSTTQGALIGYTF.

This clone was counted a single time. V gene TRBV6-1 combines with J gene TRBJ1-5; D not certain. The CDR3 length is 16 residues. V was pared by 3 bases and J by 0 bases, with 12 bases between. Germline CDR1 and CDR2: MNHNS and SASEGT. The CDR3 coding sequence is TGTGCCAGCAGTGATAGAGGGTGGAATAGCAATCAGCCCCAGCATTTT. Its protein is CASSDRGWNSNQPQHF.